These 3 T cell receptor beta chains originate from one sample sequenced in a study of blood T cell repertoires in COVID-19. Repertoires were generated with immunoSEQ multiplex PCR, while TCRdb's copy carries only in-frame clones and drops some. The table has around 36,000 clones, 80% to 90% seen once. Sequenced sample: peripheral blood. These receptor sequences come from a man aged 45-65 years with acute or convalescent COVID-19.

The chain employs TRBV21-1 and TRBJ2-2; TRBD1, as called in the table, went unchecked against the DNA. TRBV21-1 counts as a pseudogene. This CDR3 spans 21 amino acids. CDR3 DNA sequence: TGTGCCAGCAGCAAAGTCGGGTGGACAGTACCCGAACTAGTTTCATCGGGGGAGCTGTTTTTT. Translated, it gives CASSKVGWTVPELVSSGELFF.

This clone came up a few times. This sequence joins TRBV3-1 (or the pseudogene TRBV3-2) and TRBJ2-6; weak D call: TRBD2 (6 bases). The germline V gene has CDR1 LGHDT and CDR2 YNNKEL (reference sequence). The V end lost 3 bases, the J end lost 0 bases, and 12 bases lay between the germline ends. CDR3 size: 17 residues. CDR3 residues: CASSHRGVGSGANVLTF. The CDR3, as DNA: TGTGCCAGCAGCCATCGCGGGGTCGGCTCTGGGGCCAACGTCCTGACTTTC.

This chain links TRBV3-1 (or the pseudogene TRBV3-2) with TRBJ2-7; TRBD1 is a possible D gene (6 bases). In germline, CDR1 is LGHDT, CDR2 YNNKEL (reference sequence). CDR3 length: 14 residues. The V end was cut by 3 bases, the J end by 8 bases, with 17 bases between. The CDR3 sequence: CASSHLGHQKQQYF. DNA of the CDR3: TGTGCCAGCAGCCATTTGGGACACCAGAAACAGCAGTACTTC.